This TCR beta chain is drawn from a study of blood T cell repertoires in COVID-19 (dated by TCRdb to about 2020). A note on the overall study: Collaborator samples came from the United States, Italy and Spain and covered acute and convalescent phases of COVID-19. The dataset comprised deeply sampled blood TCRbeta repertoires from subjects exposed to, actively infected with, or recovered from COVID-19. Where available, HLA class I and class II types were taken from metadata supplied by the sample provider and were not determined by assay-based typing. Samples were obtained from the ongoing ImmuneRACE study (first 160 participants) and from approximately 1,200 subjects provided by 6 global collaborators. Sample metadata almost always included a de-identified subject ID, COVID-19 status, age in years and sex. The repertoires were made available in a free public database intended to serve as a resource for research on the immune response to SARS-CoV-2. The material from the prospective study consisted of cDNA or gDNA derived from T cells, B-cell-depleted T cells, or PBMCs. Here is what the overall study found, with its caveats: The amount of clinical and demographic metadata varied by source and participant and was provided uncurated.

With respect to this clone: Its recognized antigen is unknown. The record has no base qualities; no much larger clone is one base away.

The immunoSEQ Assay, a bias-controlled multiplex PCR, was used to amplify TCRbeta CDR3 regions from genomic DNA. In the original analysis: Nucleated cell counts per sample were estimated from amplification of reference gene primers within the assay. To quantify the absolute abundance of each unique TCRbeta CDR3 rearrangement, sequence reads were collapsed and filtered. For each sample, productive Simpson clonality was calculated as the square root of Simpson's diversity index across productive rearrangements. TCRdb stores this immuneACCESS table with in-frame sequences only. Part of the clones is absent; in the studies checked, under half of the shortfall reflects unresolved V genes, and no reason is known for the rest. The DNA gave D and trimming, while V, J and clone size come from that table. This sample comprises approximately 15,000 clones, 85% to 90% of them detected only once. The ten most abundant clones make up about 15% of the sample.

Whole blood was collected in K2EDTA tubes by collaborating institutions according to the institutions' own protocols. For TCRbeta analysis, collaborator samples were shipped as frozen whole blood, as isolated PBMCs, or as DNA extracted from either sample type. V loses 7 bases at its end and J loses 10 bases; junction bases beyond the gene matches: 9. The CDR3 covers 13 residues, taking in both the cysteine and the phenylalanine. The entry retains the CDR3 DNA only, 39 bases that are in frame from base 1. The germline V gene provides CDR1 MDHEN and CDR2 SYDVKM. What was sequenced was peripheral blood. The chain is made from TRBV28 and TRBJ1-5, with 8 middle bases fitting TRBD1. This receptor was identified in a man between 45 and 60 years old with active COVID-19. The nucleotides are TGTGCCAGCATTGACAGGGGACGGGCTCCCCAGCATTTT. Its protein product is CASIDRGRAPQHF.